These 26 T cell receptor beta chains came from one sample sequenced in a study of T cells after yellow fever vaccination. TCRdb reprocessed the 5' RACE reads with MiXCR, giving one entry per CDR3 protein. The sample has approximately 330,000 distinct CDR3 sequences; around 12% are singletons. The material was CD4+ T cells sorted from PBMCs, obtained 15 days after the yellow fever booster vaccination. These receptors were taken from a man aged 18 to 30 who received the YFV17D yellow fever vaccine.

This clonotype was counted ten times or more. This chain joins TRBV4-3 and TRBJ1-2; D is possibly TRBD1 (5 bases). V was clipped by 0 bases and J by 4 bases, with 21 bases between them. Germline lookup yields CDR1 LGHNA and CDR2 YSLEER. The CDR3 has 18 amino acids. The CDR3 protein is CASSQDLFQGRSIYGYTF. The CDR3 bases are TGCGCCAGCAGCCAAGATTTATTTCAGGGACGCTCGATCTATGGCTACACCTTC.

The chain carries TRBV7-8 and TRBJ2-2; D is unresolved. This CDR3 region has 13 residues. Germline CDR1 and CDR2: SGHVS and FQNEAQ. V lost 2 bases and J 5 bases, leaving 6 bases between the germline ends. Written as DNA, the CDR3 is TGTGCCAGCAGCTTACTAGAAACCGGGGAGCTGTTTTTT. Translation: CASSLLETGELFF.

The V call is TRBV4-1, the J call TRBJ2-5, with no clear D. The CDR3 runs to 14 residues. The germline V gene encodes CDR1 MGHRA and CDR2 YSYEKL. Trimming left V 4 bases short and J 12 bases short, with 21 bases between. The CDR3 region is CASSLTGLSGSKYF. CDR3 sequence (DNA): TGCGCCAGCAGCCTGACTGGGCTATCGGGTTCCAAGTACTTC.

Only a few counts were recorded for this clonotype. V and J are TRBV11-2 and TRBJ1-4, with TRBD1 identical over 8 bases. Per the germline V gene, CDR1 is SGHAT and CDR2 is FQNNGV. The junction had 5 bases not matched to a gene; V was cut back by 1 base and J by 4 bases. The CDR3 runs 16 residues. CDR3 residues: CASSLGQTGVNEKLFF. CDR3 DNA: TGTGCCAGCAGCTTAGGACAGACAGGGGTTAATGAAAAACTGTTTTTT.

CDR3 coding DNA: TGTGCCAGCAGTTTTTTATTGAATCAGCCCCAGCATTTT. It yields the protein CASSFLLNQPQHF. The chain carries TRBV6-2 or TRBV6-3 and TRBJ1-5; the D is unclear. Trimming took off 4 bases at V and 4 bases at J, with 8 bases between the two ends. The length of the CDR3 is 13 residues. The germline V gene has CDR1 MNHEY and CDR2 SVGEGT.

The rearrangement uses TRBV7-9 and TRBJ2-5; 9 nucleotides align to TRBD2. The CDR3 runs to 16 residues. V was clipped by 4 bases and J by 6 bases; unmatched bases: 12. Germline V CDR1 and CDR2: SEHNR, FQNEAQ (reference sequence). CDR3 nucleotides: TGTGCCAGCAGCTCGGGCAGTAGCGGGGGCTTCAAGACCCAGTACTTC. It translates to CASSSGSSGGFKTQYF.

This chain connects TRBV6-5 to TRBJ2-3, with D possibly TRBD2 on 7 matching bases. Looked up from germline, CDR1 is MNHEY and CDR2 is SVGAGI. V lost 2 bases and J lost 2, with 20 bases in between. This CDR3 is 18 amino acids long. The CDR3 here is CASSYTAWGGTFTDTQYF. CDR3 in DNA: TGTGCCAGCAGTTACACCGCTTGGGGGGGGACATTCACAGATACGCAGTATTTT.

This clonotype was seen more than once but under ten times. V gene TRBV6-5 combines with J gene TRBJ1-2; 7 bases map to TRBD1. The V segment lost 6 bases and the J segment 8 bases; nucleotides outside the gene matches: 12. This CDR3 is built from 14 residues. Germline V gives CDR1 MNHEY, CDR2 SVGAGI. Here the CDR3 DNA reads TGTGCCAGCAGCCACAGGGGAGGAGGTCGGGGCTACACCTTC. It yields the protein CASSHRGGGRGYTF.

This clonotype showed up just a few times. The chain combines TRBV12-3 or TRBV12-4 with TRBJ2-7; 7 positions match TRBD1. This CDR3 has 14 amino acids. V lost 5 bases to trimming and J lost 2 bases; unmatched junction nucleotides: 6. The CDR3 reads CASSLRQGTYEQYF. The CDR3 region has the DNA TGTGCCAGCAGTCTGCGACAGGGAACCTACGAGCAGTACTTC.

This clonotype was counted between two and nine times. The rearrangement uses TRBV9 and TRBJ2-5; the D gene is possibly TRBD1 (6 bases). Trimming removed 4 bases at V and 0 bases at J, with 25 bases between. The CDR3 sequence is 19 residues long. From germline, CDR1 is SGDLS and CDR2 YYNGEE. This chain's CDR3 is CASSSPSGTSGNYQETQYF. The CDR3 DNA sequence: TGTGCCAGCAGCTCCCCATCCGGGACATCGGGCAACTACCAAGAGACCCAGTACTTC.

This clonotype came up many times. CDR3 DNA sequence: TGCGCCAGCAGCTTGGGGCCGGGGGGTCAAGAGACCCAGTACTTC. Its translation: CASSLGPGGQETQYF. The chain recombines TRBV5-1 with TRBJ2-5, with 7 bases identical to TRBD2. Germline CDR1 and CDR2: SGHRS and YFSETQ. The junction had 4 bases not matched to a gene; V was cut back by 0 bases and J by 2 bases. The length of the CDR3 is 15 residues.

This clonotype was seen a handful of times. The V call is TRBV14, the J call TRBJ2-1; D is undetermined. Germline CDR1 and CDR2: SGHDN and FVKESK. Trimming cost V 0 bases and J 12 bases, with 9 bases left between them. The CDR3 contains 12 residues. As DNA, the CDR3 is TGTGCCAGCAGCCAAGACCGTCTCCGGCAGTTCTTC. This gives the protein CASSQDRLRQFF.

DNA of the CDR3: TGCAGTGCTAGACGAGATCGGGAGCTGTTTTTT. It yields the protein CSARRDRELFF. The V and J genes are TRBV20-1 and TRBJ2-2; no reliable D call. V was shortened by 2 bases and J by 9 bases, with 7 bases between the two germline ends. Germline CDR1 is DFQATT and CDR2 is SNEGSKA (reference sequence). This CDR3 has 11 amino acids.

Worth noting for this clonotype: Likely a read error: the CDR3 ends without its conserved phenylalanine or tryptophan. No DNA is shown, since the ends of the CDR3 on it are uncertain; the CDR3 is the one TCRdb lists. The rearrangement joins TRBV2 to TRBJ2-7; the table's D call, TRBD1, was not checked against the DNA. A total of 11 residues make up the CDR3, ends included. Germline loops: CDR1 SNHLY, CDR2 FYNNEI. This CDR3 is CASSEMGQALY.

This clonotype was observed a few times. This chain connects TRBV24-1 to TRBJ2-2; D unclear. The CDR3 sequence is 14 residues long. V lost 5 bases to trimming and J lost 0 bases, with 6 bases between them. Germline CDR1 reads KGHDR; CDR2 reads SFDVKD. The CDR3 coding sequence is TGTGCCACCAGTGGGCCTTCGAACACCGGGGAGCTGTTTTTT. Translating it yields CATSGPSNTGELFF.

This clonotype showed up many times. The chain carries TRBV7-8 and TRBJ2-1; 7 nucleotides agree with TRBD2. CDR1 is SGHVS and CDR2 is FQNEAQ in the germline V gene. Trimming cost V 1 base and J 1 base; bases outside gene matches: 4. The CDR3 is 16 amino acids. As DNA, the CDR3 is TGTGCCAGCAGCTTAGTTTTGCGGGGGTCCTACAATGAGCAGTTCTTC. Its translation: CASSLVLRGSYNEQFF.

V and J are TRBV5-1 and TRBJ2-3; D not certain. The ends were cut back, 1 base at V and 2 bases at J, with 8 bases in the middle. Looked up from germline, CDR1 is SGHRS and CDR2 is YFSETQ. This CDR3 is built from 14 residues. CDR3 in DNA: TGCGCCAGCAGCTTGTATTCCGCCACAGATACGCAGTATTTT. Translation gives CASSLYSATDTQYF.

The chain has TRBV5-8 and TRBJ1-4; 8 nucleotides align to TRBD1. Germline trimming cut 5 bases from V and 7 bases from J; bases unmatched to any gene: 10. The CDR3 spans 15 residues. The V gene's germline CDR1 is SGHTS and CDR2 YDEGEE. As DNA, the CDR3 is TGTGCCAGCAGTTTCCGCGGGACAGGTGGTGAAAAACTGTTTTTT. Protein product: CASSFRGTGGEKLFF.

This clonotype was detected many times. This sequence joins TRBV5-5 and TRBJ2-6; D gene ambiguous. This CDR3 comprises 14 residues. The V end was cut by 5 bases, the J end by 0 bases, with 6 bases between. CDR1 and CDR2 from the germline V gene are SGHKS and YYEKEE (reference sequence). The CDR3 coding sequence is TGTGCCAGCAGTTTTAACTCTGGGGCCAACGTCCTGACTTTC. This sequence encodes CASSFNSGANVLTF.

This clonotype has a handful of counts. The chain links TRBV7-9 to TRBJ2-7; D perhaps matches TRBD2 (6 bases). Deletions cut 6 bases from V and 3 bases from J, with 18 bases between. Germline-derived CDR1 and CDR2 are SEHNR and FQNEAQ (reference sequence). The CDR3 totals 15 residues. This chain's CDR3 is CASRSGWGGNYEQYF. Written as DNA, the CDR3 is TGTGCCAGCAGATCCGGGTGGGGCGGGAACTACGAGCAGTACTTC.

The gene calls are TRBV4-3 and TRBJ2-7; 10 bases agree with TRBD1. This CDR3 comprises 15 residues. Trimming cost V 4 bases and J 5 bases; bases outside gene matches: 8. Germline CDR1 reads LGHNA; CDR2 reads YSLEER. Written as DNA, the CDR3 is TGCGCCAGCAGCCGGGGGACAGGGGTTCCCCACGAGCAGTACTTC. This translates into CASSRGTGVPHEQYF.

The V and J genes are TRBV10-3 and TRBJ1-1; D is perhaps TRBD1 (5 bases). From germline, CDR1 is ENHRY and CDR2 SYGVKD. V was trimmed by 6 bases and J by 1 base, leaving 12 bases between them. This CDR3 is 14 amino acids long. The CDR3 DNA is TGTGCCATCAGGGGGGTGGGTTCGAACACTGAAGCTTTCTTT. This encodes CAIRGVGSNTEAFF.

V and J are TRBV6-2 or TRBV6-3 and TRBJ2-2; the D is unclear. The germline gives CDR1 MNHEY, CDR2 SVGEGT. CDR3 length: 13 amino acids. The germline V and J ends were trimmed by 8 bases and 3 bases, with 10 bases remaining between them. The CDR3 spells CASRALHTGELFF. The DNA of the CDR3 is TGTGCCAGCCGGGCCCTACACACCGGGGAGCTGTTTTTT.

This sequence joins TRBV5-1 and TRBJ2-3, with D possibly being TRBD1 (7 bases). Germline V gene sequence: CDR1 SGHRS, CDR2 YFSETQ. Trimming pared 3 bases from V and 6 bases from J, leaving 14 bases between. This CDR3 has 14 residues. CDR3 sequence: CASSSQGGRDTQYF. In DNA, the CDR3 is TGCGCCAGCAGCTCCCAGGGGGGCAGGGATACGCAGTATTTT.

This clonotype was seen once. V usage is TRBV18 and J usage is TRBJ2-7; D might be TRBD1 (6 bases). The ends were cut back, 3 bases at V and 2 bases at J, with 11 bases in the middle. CDR3 size: 14 residues. In germline, CDR1 is KGHSH, CDR2 LQKENI. The CDR3 sequence: CASSPPGGPYEQYV. CDR3 in DNA: TGTGCCAGCTCACCTCCTGGGGGCCCCTACGAGCAGTACGTC.

There are a few counts of this clonotype. The CDR3 reads CASSGTTGKHQPQHF. DNA of the CDR3: TGTGCCAGCAGTGGGACGACGGGAAAACATCAGCCCCAGCATTTT. The rearrangement joins TRBV4-2 to TRBJ1-5; possible D gene TRBD1, 5 bases. Trimming left V 6 bases short and J 5 bases short, with 17 bases between. The length of the CDR3 is 15 residues. In germline, CDR1 is LGHNA, CDR2 YNFKEQ.